This T cell receptor (beta chain) was retrieved from a study of spatial heterogeneity in lung cancer. Study-wide background: A consistent excess of beta-chain over alpha-chain sequences was detected. Across tumor regions, counts of TCR transcripts showed a strong correlation with a T cell module score derived from matched bulk RNA-seq.

Concerning this clonotype: As yet, its antigen is unknown.

TCRdb analysed the 5' RACE reads with MiXCR anew, one entry per CDR3 protein. The sample records more than 7,500 distinct CDR3 sequences, approximately 7.9% being singletons. The germline V gene encodes CDR1 MGHRA and CDR2 YSYEKL. The CDR3 has 15 amino acids. V trimming: 0 bases; J trimming: 4 bases; junction bases outside the gene matches: 2. Time point in this sample: sample taken at primary tumor resection. Regarding the study as a whole: As ubiquitous and regional nonsynonymous mutations varied, counts of ubiquitous and regional expanded TCRs tracked them, respectively. Tumor mutation count correlated with how many alpha and beta TCRs expanded intratumorally.

The specimen was lung tumor tissue, collected at surgery. The origin of this receptor is a female donor with early-stage non-small cell lung cancer. The chain carries TRBV4-1 and TRBJ2-1; 8 bases line up with TRBD2. CDR3 sequence reads: CASSQDSSGYNEQFF. As DNA, the CDR3 is TGCGCCAGCAGCCAAGATTCTAGCGGGTACAATGAGCAGTTCTTC.